This TCR beta chain was sequenced in a study of tumor and adjacent non-tumor tissue in lung cancer. For the study at large: Each sample yielded a few million productive TCRbeta reads on average.

The library came from three nested PCR rounds adapted from ARM-PCR protocols. TCRdb passed the multiplex PCR reads through MiXCR, listing each CDR3 protein once. This table has about 86,000 distinct CDR3 sequences, around 82% appearing once. Germline V CDR1 and CDR2: KGHDR, SFDVKD. The length of the CDR3 is 17 residues. To note about this clonotype: The junction and the germline gene differ at one end; a read error may be behind it.

RNA was extracted from bulk tissue without any cell sorting. More than 3 cm separated this lung sample from the edge of the tumor. Newly diagnosed lung cancer patients had thoracic surgery in China, August–late 2014, without prior chemotherapy. J is TRBJ2-3 and V is TRBV24-1; D may match TRBD1 or TRBD2 (7 bases each). The receptor's source is a woman aged 50 to 60 with non-small cell lung cancer. Sequenced sample: distant non-tumor lung tissue. The CDR3 DNA sequence: TGTGCCACCAGTGATTTGCAGGGGGGGGTTGTCACAGATACGCGGTATTTT. Translation gives CATSDLQGGVVTDTRYF.